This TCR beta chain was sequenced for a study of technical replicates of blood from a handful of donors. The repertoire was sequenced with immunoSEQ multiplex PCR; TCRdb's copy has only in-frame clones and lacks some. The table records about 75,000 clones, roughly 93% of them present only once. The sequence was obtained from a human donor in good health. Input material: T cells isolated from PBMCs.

The CDR3: CASSDRGQPQHF. The CDR3 DNA follows: TGTGCCAGCAGTGACAGGGGCCAGCCCCAGCATTTT. This chain connects TRBV2 to TRBJ1-5, with D perhaps matching TRBD1 (6 bases). The length of the CDR3 is 12 residues. Germline values: CDR1 SNHLY, CDR2 FYNNEI. Between the trimmed V and J ends, which lost 3 bases and 7 bases, there was a span of 7 bases.